These 23 T cell receptor beta chains were sequenced from one sample in a study of blood T cell repertoires in COVID-19. Measured with immunoSEQ multiplex PCR; TCRdb has only the in-frame clones, and not every one. Of tens of thousands of clones in the sample, 80% were seen once. Sequenced material: peripheral blood. Source of these receptors: a man aged 30 to 45 with COVID-19, enrolled during active disease.

This sequence joins TRBV6-5 and TRBJ2-5; D gene ambiguous. Trimming took off 6 bases at V and 4 bases at J, with 12 bases between the two ends. The CDR3 extends over 13 amino acids. In germline, CDR1 is MNHEY, CDR2 SVGAGI. CDR3 sequence reads: CASSKILRETQYF. The CDR3 bases are TGTGCCAGCAGCAAAATCTTGCGAGAGACCCAGTACTTC.

The rearrangement links TRBV7-2 to TRBJ2-2; 10 bases fit TRBD2. The CDR3 covers 17 residues. CDR1 and CDR2 (germline): SGHTA, FQGNSA. The junction had 10 bases not matched to a gene; V was cut back by 7 bases and J by 2 bases. The CDR3 loop reads CASKGQLAGLNTGELFF. CDR3 DNA sequence: TGTGCCAGCAAGGGGCAACTAGCGGGATTAAACACCGGGGAGCTGTTTTTT.

The chain links TRBV4-1 to TRBJ1-4; D perhaps matches TRBD1 (6 bases). The CDR3 is 16 residues long. Trimming took off 6 bases at V and 4 bases at J, with 18 bases between the two ends. The V gene's germline CDR1 is MGHRA and CDR2 YSYEKL. The CDR3 reads CASSPKPGQLNEKLFF. CDR3 nucleotides: TGCGCCAGCAGTCCGAAACCGGGACAACTTAATGAAAAACTGTTTTTT.

The rearrangement joins TRBV27 to TRBJ2-1; 9 bases align to TRBD2. The CDR3 length is 18 residues. Germline values: CDR1 MNHEY, CDR2 SMNVEV (reference sequence). The J segment lost 3 bases and the V segment lost 7 bases, leaving 16 bases of the junction unmatched. CDR3 nucleotides: TGTGCCAGCAACAGGAGGCGGGGGGGTATGTTTTACTACAATGAGCAGTTCTTC. This codes for CASNRRRGGMFYYNEQFF.

This rearrangement joins TRBV6-6 to TRBJ2-4; 9 bases align to TRBD2. This CDR3 has 14 amino acids. The junction had 8 bases not matched to a gene; V was cut back by 8 bases and J by 6 bases. Germline CDR1 reads MNHNY; CDR2 reads SVGAGI (reference sequence). The CDR3 loop reads CASVSGSGGNIQYF. The DNA of the CDR3 is TGTGCCAGCGTTAGCGGGAGTGGGGGAAACATTCAGTACTTC.

The chain employs TRBV6-4 and TRBJ2-2; D uncertain. Germline V gene lookup returns CDR1 MRHNA and CDR2 SNTAGT. CDR3 size: 13 residues. Trimming left V 0 bases short and J 3 bases short, with 2 bases between. This CDR3 reads CASSDSDTGELFF. Written as DNA, the CDR3 is TGTGCCAGCAGTGACTCCGACACCGGGGAGCTGTTTTTT.

The chain is built from TRBV4-1 and TRBJ2-3; the match to TRBD2 covers 9 bases. With 1 base clipped from V and 6 bases from J, the junction kept 8 bases outside the gene matches. The CDR3 runs 16 residues. Germline CDR1 reads MGHRA; CDR2 reads YSYEKL. The CDR3: CASSQVGRGGGDTQYF. The CDR3, as DNA: TGCGCCAGCAGCCAAGTGGGGCGGGGGGGAGGTGATACGCAGTATTTT.

This sequence joins TRBV5-4 and TRBJ2-7; 7 bases fit TRBD2. CDR3 length: 14 amino acids. The V gene's germline CDR1 is SGHNT and CDR2 YYREEE (reference sequence). With V trimmed by 2 bases and J by 5 bases, 7 bases remained unmatched. The CDR3 DNA sequence: TGTGCCAGCAGCTTTGGCGGGAGTAGCGACGAGCAGTACTTC. Translated, it gives CASSFGGSSDEQYF.

This rearrangement joins TRBV6-2 or TRBV6-3 to TRBJ1-2, with D perhaps matching TRBD1 (5 bases). Between the trimmed V and J ends, which lost 4 bases and 8 bases, there was a span of 17 bases. CDR1 and CDR2 (germline): MNHEY, SVGEGT. The CDR3 covers 14 residues. The CDR3 region is CASSSRGSGAGYTF. Here the CDR3 DNA reads TGTGCCAGCAGTTCGCGGGGGTCAGGTGCCGGCTACACCTTC.

The rearrangement links TRBV7-3 to TRBJ2-5, with D possibly matching TRBD1 (5 bases). Trimming took 2 bases from V and 5 from J, leaving 9 bases between them. The CDR3 is 13 residues long. Germline CDR1 is SGHTA and CDR2 is FQGTGA. The CDR3 here is CASSLGAGETQYF. CDR3 bases: TGTGCCAGCAGCTTAGGGGCAGGGGAGACCCAGTACTTC.

A word on this clone: This sample includes further DNA sequences coding for the same CDR3. This chain joins TRBV4-1 and TRBJ2-7; 7 bases line up with TRBD2. CDR1 and CDR2 (germline): MGHRA, YSYEKL. The CDR3 consists of 20 residues. The ends lost 0 bases at V and 0 bases at J; junction bases unmatched: 17. The CDR3 DNA reads as TGCGCCAGCAGCCAAGATCGACAACTGGGATTAGCGGGTCCCTCCTACGAGCAGTACTTC. Translating gives CASSQDRQLGLAGPSYEQYF.

The V gene is TRBV28, the J gene TRBJ2-2, with D possibly being TRBD2 (7 bases). Trimming took 5 bases from V and 1 from J, leaving 11 bases between them. CDR1 is MDHEN and CDR2 is SYDVKM in the germline V gene. The CDR3 is made up of 15 amino acids. For the CDR3, the DNA is TGTGCCAGCAGTGGGGGAGGGGGGAACACCGGGGAGCTGTTTTTT. Its protein is CASSGGGGNTGELFF. The full variable domain, rest sourced from reference TRBV28 and TRBJ2-2, is DVKVTQSSRYLVKRTGEKVFLECVQDMDHENMFWYRQDPGLGLRLIYFSYDVKMKEKGDIPEGYSVSREKKERFSLILESASTNQTSMYLCASSGGGGNTGELFFGEGSRLTVL.

The rearrangement links TRBV9 to TRBJ2-5; TRBD1 aligns across 7 bases. Germline trimming cut 7 bases from V and 4 bases from J; bases unmatched to any gene: 10. The CDR3 runs 14 residues. Per the germline V gene, CDR1 is SGDLS and CDR2 is YYNGEE. The CDR3 spells CASATTGAGETQYF. The CDR3 nucleotides are TGTGCCAGCGCGACAACAGGGGCGGGAGAGACCCAGTACTTC.

The chain recombines TRBV2 with TRBJ2-7; 9 bases line up with TRBD2. CDR3 length: 13 residues. CDR1 and CDR2 from the germline V gene are SNHLY and FYNNEI. V lost 3 bases, J lost 5 bases, and 2 bases stayed unmatched. The CDR3 DNA reads TGTGCCAGCAGTGAGAGGACTAGCGACGAGCAGTACTTC. This sequence encodes CASSERTSDEQYF.

This clone was seen a few times. CDR3 region: CASSEGGLRFF. Here the CDR3 DNA reads TGCGCCAGCAGTGAGGGGGGACTGCGGTTCTTC. The chain links TRBV10-2 to TRBJ2-1; D perhaps matches TRBD2 (6 bases). The CDR3 consists of 11 residues. Per the germline V gene, CDR1 is WSHSY and CDR2 is SAAADI. Trimming removed 2 bases from V and 15 bases from J, with 11 bases in between.

The chain carries TRBV7-9 and TRBJ1-2, with D unresolved. V shed 2 bases and J shed 0 bases, with 4 bases lying between them. This CDR3 has 13 residues. The V gene's germline CDR1 is SEHNR and CDR2 FQNEAQ (reference sequence). This CDR3 reads CASSLSANYGYTF. Written as DNA, the CDR3 is TGTGCCAGCAGCTTAAGCGCTAACTATGGCTACACCTTC.

The table lists this clone with a count of one. The V gene is TRBV24-1, the J gene TRBJ2-7; 7 bases fit TRBD1. With 4 bases clipped from V and 4 bases from J, the junction kept 9 bases outside the gene matches. Looked up from germline, CDR1 is KGHDR and CDR2 is SFDVKD. The CDR3 spans 15 residues. The CDR3 sequence: CATSDQIDRVYEQYF. The CDR3 DNA sequence: TGTGCCACCAGTGACCAGATTGACAGGGTTTACGAGCAGTACTTC.

The chain has TRBV7-2 and TRBJ2-7; D is possibly TRBD2 (6 bases). This CDR3 contains 16 residues. The V gene lost 2 bases and the J gene lost 0 bases, with 14 bases spanning the gap. CDR1 and CDR2 (germline): SGHTA, FQGNSA. The CDR3 region is CASSLPTGVLSYEQYF. CDR3 bases: TGTGCCAGCAGCTTACCTACGGGGGTCCTCTCCTACGAGCAGTACTTC.

This clone was observed a few times. The chain recombines TRBV6-5 with TRBJ1-6, with 7 nucleotides matching TRBD1. The junction had 8 bases not matched to a gene; V was cut back by 7 bases and J by 8 bases. The CDR3 sequence is 14 residues long. The V gene's germline CDR1 is MNHEY and CDR2 SVGAGI. CDR3 DNA sequence: TGTGCCAGCATGAGGGGGACAGTAGATTCACCCCTCCACTTT. Translation gives CASMRGTVDSPLHF.

The gene calls are TRBV3-1 (or the pseudogene TRBV3-2) and TRBJ2-5, with TRBD2 identical over 9 bases. The CDR3 is made up of 15 amino acids. In germline, CDR1 is LGHDT, CDR2 YNNKEL (reference sequence). The trim removed 4 bases at V and 4 bases at J, leaving 7 bases unmatched. CDR3 sequence reads: CASSRTGTSLETQYF. The CDR3, as DNA: TGTGCCAGCAGCCGGACCGGGACTAGCCTAGAGACCCAGTACTTC.

The rearrangement joins TRBV27 to TRBJ2-1; 8 nucleotides align to TRBD1. Germline V gives CDR1 MNHEY, CDR2 SMNVEV (reference sequence). The CDR3 loop spans 15 amino acids. V dropped 5 bases and J dropped 1; count of bases not matched to a gene: 4. CDR3 nucleotide sequence: TGTGCCAGCAGTAGACAGGGGCGTTCCTACAATGAGCAGTTCTTC. As protein: CASSRQGRSYNEQFF.

J is TRBJ2-3 and V is TRBV20-1, with D perhaps matching TRBD2 (6 bases). V gave up 3 bases and J gave up 11 bases, with 12 bases separating them. CDR1 DFQATT and CDR2 SNEGSKA come from the germline V gene (reference sequence). This CDR3 is 11 amino acids long. The CDR3 sequence: CSASHGSKQYF. The CDR3 coding sequence is TGCAGTGCTAGTCACGGGAGTAAGCAGTATTTT.

The chain joins TRBV18 to TRBJ1-1, with 11 nucleotides matching TRBD1. Germline trimming cut 4 bases from V and 4 bases from J; bases unmatched to any gene: 5. Germline V gene lookup returns CDR1 KGHSH and CDR2 LQKENI. The length of the CDR3 is 15 residues. CDR3 sequence (DNA): TGTGCCAGCTCACAACGGACAGGGGGCGTCACTGAAGCTTTCTTT. This sequence encodes CASSQRTGGVTEAFF.